The T cell receptor (beta chain) described here comes from a study of tumor-infiltrating lymphocytes in primary liver carcinoma. The V gene's germline CDR1 is LGHNT and CDR2 FRNRAP. Trimming removed 8 bases from V and 4 bases from J, with 16 bases in between. This CDR3 is 14 amino acids long. Starting material of 500 to 600 ng total RNA yielded TCR beta cDNA via a constant-region primer. Library construction for TCR beta comprised three nested multiplex PCR rounds performed with slightly modified ARM-PCR. Rounds one and two of PCR, each of around 9 cycles, were primed with TRBV1-TRBV30 forward primers and a C-beta reverse primer. TCRdb re-called the multiplex PCR reads with MiXCR, one entry per CDR3 protein. The repertoire holds tens of thousands of distinct CDR3 sequences, with approximately 77% as singletons. This clonotype was found a few times. This may come from a read error, since a much larger clone is one base off.

Co-extraction of RNA and DNA was performed on roughly 20-33 mg of unsorted bulk tissue. The chain employs TRBV12-5 and TRBJ2-3, with D tentatively TRBD2 (5 bases). The clonotype originates from a man in his forties with primary liver carcinoma and hepatitis B virus infection. Input material: liver tumor tissue from sampling region 1. The subset here: tumor region T1, superior pole. The CDR3 reads CASRKGRNADTQYF. CDR3 DNA: TGTGCTAGTAGAAAAGGGAGAAACGCAGATACGCAGTATTTT. The entire variable domain, with the rest obtained from reference TRBV12-5 and TRBJ2-3, is as follows: DARVTQTPRHKVTEMGQEVTMRCQPILGHNTVFWYRQTMMQGLELLAYFRNRAPLDDSGMPKDRFSAEMPDATLATLKIQPSEPRDSAVYFCASRKGRNADTQYFGPGTRLTVL.